This TCR beta chain was sequenced for a study of cytomegalovirus exposure and HLA in healthy donors. In the study overall: The Caucasian-associated ancestry cluster contained around four fifths of the 300 to 400 genotyped donors.

CDR3 length: 16 amino acids. V shed 3 bases, J shed 0 bases, and the junction held 6 bases outside the gene matches. Germline V lookup: CDR1 SGDLS, CDR2 YYNGEE. The PCR had 60 Vbeta and 13 Jbeta primers. Data came from immunoSEQ multiplex PCR; TCRdb stores just in-frame clones and leaves some out. The table lists 90,000 or so clones, approximately 85% of them singletons. Specimen: PBMCs. The clonotype was recovered from a man aged 25-45 years in good health and CMV-seropositive. This chain joins TRBV9 and TRBJ1-5; 7 nucleotides line up with TRBD1. The CDR3 is CASSGFDRDSNQPQHF. The CDR3 DNA reads as TGTGCCAGCAGCGGATTCGACAGGGATAGCAATCAGCCCCAGCATTTT.